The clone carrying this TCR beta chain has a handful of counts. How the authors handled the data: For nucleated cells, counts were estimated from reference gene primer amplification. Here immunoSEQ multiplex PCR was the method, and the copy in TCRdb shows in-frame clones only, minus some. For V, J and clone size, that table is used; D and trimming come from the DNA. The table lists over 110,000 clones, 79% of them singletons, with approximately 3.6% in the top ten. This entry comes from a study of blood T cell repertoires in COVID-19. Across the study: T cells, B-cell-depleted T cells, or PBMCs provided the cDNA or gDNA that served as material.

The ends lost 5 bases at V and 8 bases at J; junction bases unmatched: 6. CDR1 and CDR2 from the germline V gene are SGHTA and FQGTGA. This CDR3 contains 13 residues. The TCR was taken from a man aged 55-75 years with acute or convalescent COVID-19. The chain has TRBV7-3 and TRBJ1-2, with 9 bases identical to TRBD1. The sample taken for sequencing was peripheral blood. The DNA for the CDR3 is TGTGCCAGCAGCCTAGGGACAGGGAGCGGCTACACCTTC. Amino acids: CASSLGTGSGYTF.